The clone carrying this T cell receptor beta chain has just a few counts. Investigators profiled TCR beta VDJ and CDR3 from genomic DNA template. TCRdb reprocessed the reads via MiXCR and lists one record per CDR3 protein. The sample lists 150,000 to 200,000 distinct CDR3 sequences; 45% to 55% were seen once. This entry comes from a study of CD8+CD57+ T cells in acquired aplastic anemia. Study summary: The study obtained an average of around 3.1 ug of DNA from sorted CD4+ and CD8+ cells.

Before being chosen for sequencing, patients had shown CD8+CD57+ cell expansion by flow cytometry. Each of the patients presented with severe acquired aplastic anemia. Sampling of blood occurred while the patients had still received no therapy. The length of the CDR3 is 13 residues. V shed 6 bases and J 6 bases; nucleotides not matched to a gene: 9. Germline lookup yields CDR1 SQVTM and CDR2 ANQGSEA. Sequencing was done on a sample of sorted CD4+, CD8+, or CD8+CD57+ T cells (not recorded which) from PBMCs. The sequence derives from a human donor with aplastic anemia. The chain combines TRBV29-1 with TRBJ2-7; TRBD2 matches 9 bases. CDR3: CSVTGLAISEQYF. The CDR3 DNA is TGCAGCGTGACCGGACTAGCGATCTCCGAGCAGTACTTC.